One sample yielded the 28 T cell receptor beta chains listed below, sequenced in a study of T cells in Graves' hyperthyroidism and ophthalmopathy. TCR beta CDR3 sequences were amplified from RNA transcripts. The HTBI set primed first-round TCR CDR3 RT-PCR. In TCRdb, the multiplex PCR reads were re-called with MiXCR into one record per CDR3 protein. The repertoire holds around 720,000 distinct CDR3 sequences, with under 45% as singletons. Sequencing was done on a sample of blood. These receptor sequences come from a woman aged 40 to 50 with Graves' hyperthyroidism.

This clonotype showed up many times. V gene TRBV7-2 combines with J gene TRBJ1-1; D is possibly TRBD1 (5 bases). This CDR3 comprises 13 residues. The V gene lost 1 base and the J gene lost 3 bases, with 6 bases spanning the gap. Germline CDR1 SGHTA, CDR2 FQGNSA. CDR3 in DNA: TGTGCCAGCAGCTTAGAACAGGACACTGAAGCTTTCTTT. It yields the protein CASSLEQDTEAFF.

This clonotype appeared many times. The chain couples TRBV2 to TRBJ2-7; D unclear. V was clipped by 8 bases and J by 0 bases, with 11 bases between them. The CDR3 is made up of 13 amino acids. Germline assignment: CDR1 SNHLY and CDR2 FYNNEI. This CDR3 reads CASQDGRSYEQYF. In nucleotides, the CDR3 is TGTGCCAGCCAGGACGGACGCTCCTACGAGCAGTACTTC.

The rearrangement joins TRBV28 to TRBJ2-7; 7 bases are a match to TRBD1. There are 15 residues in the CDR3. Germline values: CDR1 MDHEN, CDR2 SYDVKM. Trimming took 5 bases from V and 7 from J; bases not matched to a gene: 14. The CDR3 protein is CASSPTGAGYNEQYF. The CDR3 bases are TGTGCCAGCAGTCCTACAGGGGCAGGCTACAATGAGCAGTACTTC.

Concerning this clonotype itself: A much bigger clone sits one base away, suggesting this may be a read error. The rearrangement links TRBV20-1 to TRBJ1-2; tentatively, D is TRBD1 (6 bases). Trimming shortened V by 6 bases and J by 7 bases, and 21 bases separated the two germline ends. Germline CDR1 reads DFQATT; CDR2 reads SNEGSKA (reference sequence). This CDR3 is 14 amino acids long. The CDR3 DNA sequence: TGCAGTGCGGGGGAGGACACAGGGAAAAGTGGCTACACCTTC. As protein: CSAGEDTGKSGYTF.

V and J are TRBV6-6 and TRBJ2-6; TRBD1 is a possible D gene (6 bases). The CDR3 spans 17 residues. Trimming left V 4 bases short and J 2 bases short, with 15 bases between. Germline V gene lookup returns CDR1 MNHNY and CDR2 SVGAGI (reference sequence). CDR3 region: CASSFPTGQPGANVLTF. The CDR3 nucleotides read TGTGCCAGCAGTTTTCCGACAGGTCAACCTGGGGCCAACGTCCTGACTTTC.

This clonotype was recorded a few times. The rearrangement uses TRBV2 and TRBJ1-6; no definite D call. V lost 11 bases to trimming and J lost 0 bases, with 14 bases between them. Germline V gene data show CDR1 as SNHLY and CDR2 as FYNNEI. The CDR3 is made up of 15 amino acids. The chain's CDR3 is CAWSARSSYNSPLHF. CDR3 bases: TGTGCCTGGAGTGCGCGAAGCTCCTATAATTCACCCCTCCACTTT.

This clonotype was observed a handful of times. In DNA, the CDR3 is TGTGCCAGCAGTAGTATCCCGGGACTCTCCTACGAGCAGTACTTC. It specifies CASSSIPGLSYEQYF. This sequence joins TRBV6-2 or TRBV6-3 and TRBJ2-7, with D maybe TRBD2 (6 bases). The CDR3 runs to 15 residues. Germline CDR1 is MNHEY and CDR2 is SVGEGT. V dropped 5 bases and J dropped 0 bases, with 14 bases sitting between them.

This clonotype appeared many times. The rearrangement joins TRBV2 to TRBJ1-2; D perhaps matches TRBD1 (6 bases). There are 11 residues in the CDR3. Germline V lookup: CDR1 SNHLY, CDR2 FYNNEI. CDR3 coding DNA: TGTGGCACAGGGCCCATTTATGGCTACACCTTC. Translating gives CGTGPIYGYTF.

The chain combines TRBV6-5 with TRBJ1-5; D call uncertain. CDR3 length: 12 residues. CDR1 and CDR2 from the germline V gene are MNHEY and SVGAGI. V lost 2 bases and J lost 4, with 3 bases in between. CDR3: CASSYINQPQHF. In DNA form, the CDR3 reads TGTGCCAGCAGTTACATTAATCAGCCCCAGCATTTT.

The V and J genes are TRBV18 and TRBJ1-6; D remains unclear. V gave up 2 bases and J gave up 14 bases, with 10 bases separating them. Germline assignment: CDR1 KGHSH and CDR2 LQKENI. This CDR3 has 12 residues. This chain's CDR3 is CASSPEGTALHF. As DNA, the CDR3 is TGTGCCAGCTCACCAGAGGGTACGGCCCTCCACTTT.

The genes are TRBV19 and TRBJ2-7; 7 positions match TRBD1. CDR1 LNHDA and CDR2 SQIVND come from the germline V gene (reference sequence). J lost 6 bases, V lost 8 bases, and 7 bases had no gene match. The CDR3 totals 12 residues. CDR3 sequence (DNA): TGTGCCAGTCGACAGGGCTTGAGCGAGCAGTACTTC. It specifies CASRQGLSEQYF.

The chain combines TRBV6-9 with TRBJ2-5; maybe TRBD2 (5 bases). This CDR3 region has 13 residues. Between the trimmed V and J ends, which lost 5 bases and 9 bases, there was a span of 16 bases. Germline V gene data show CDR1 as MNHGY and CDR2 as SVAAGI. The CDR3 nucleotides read TGTGCCAGCAGTGAATCTCTCGGGGTCGCCCAGTACTTC. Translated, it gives CASSESLGVAQYF.

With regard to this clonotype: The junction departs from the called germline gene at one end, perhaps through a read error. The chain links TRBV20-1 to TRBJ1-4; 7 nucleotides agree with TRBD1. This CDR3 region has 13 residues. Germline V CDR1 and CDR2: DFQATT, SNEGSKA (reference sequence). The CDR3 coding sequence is TGCAGTGTCGGGGAGACAGGGAATGAAAAACCGTTTTTT. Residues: CSVGETGNEKPFF.

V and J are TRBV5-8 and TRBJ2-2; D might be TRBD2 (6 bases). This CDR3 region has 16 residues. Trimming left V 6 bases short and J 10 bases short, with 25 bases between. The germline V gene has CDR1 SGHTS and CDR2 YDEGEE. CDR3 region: CASTPPRRERTPELFF. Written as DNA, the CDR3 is TGTGCCAGCACCCCGCCCCGCCGGGAGCGAACACCGGAGCTGTTTTTT. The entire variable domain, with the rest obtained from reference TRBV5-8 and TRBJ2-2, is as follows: EAGVTQSPTHLIKTRGQQATLRCSPISGHTSVYWYQQALGLGLQFLLWYDEGEERNRGNFPPRFSGRQFPNYSSELNVNALELEDSALYLCASTPPRRERTPELFFGEGSRLTVL.

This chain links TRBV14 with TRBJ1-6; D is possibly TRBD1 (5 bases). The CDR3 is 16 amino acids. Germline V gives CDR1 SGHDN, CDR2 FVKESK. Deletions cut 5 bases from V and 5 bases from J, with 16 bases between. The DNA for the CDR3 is TGTGCCAGCAGCGCCCCCGGGACCCACAATAATTCACCCCTCCACTTT. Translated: CASSAPGTHNNSPLHF.

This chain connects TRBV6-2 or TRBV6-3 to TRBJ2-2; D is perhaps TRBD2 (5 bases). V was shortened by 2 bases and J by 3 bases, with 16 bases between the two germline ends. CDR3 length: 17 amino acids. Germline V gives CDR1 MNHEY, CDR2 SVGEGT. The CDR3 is CASSYRVGDPYTGELFF. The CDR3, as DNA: TGTGCCAGCAGTTACCGAGTCGGGGATCCTTACACCGGGGAGCTGTTTTTT.

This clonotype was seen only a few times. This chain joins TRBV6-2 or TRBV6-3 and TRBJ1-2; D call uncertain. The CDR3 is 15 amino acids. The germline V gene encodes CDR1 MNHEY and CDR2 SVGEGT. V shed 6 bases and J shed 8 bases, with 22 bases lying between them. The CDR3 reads CASSLPTRGMRGYTF. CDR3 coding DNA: TGTGCCAGCAGCCTCCCAACCCGCGGCATGAGAGGCTACACCTTC.

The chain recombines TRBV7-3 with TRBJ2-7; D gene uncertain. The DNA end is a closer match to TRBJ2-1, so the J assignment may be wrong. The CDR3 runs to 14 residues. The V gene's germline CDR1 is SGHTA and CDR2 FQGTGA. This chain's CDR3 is CASTPGNGYNEQFF. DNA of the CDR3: TGTGCCAGCACGCCCGGTAATGGCTACAATGAGCAGTTCTTC.

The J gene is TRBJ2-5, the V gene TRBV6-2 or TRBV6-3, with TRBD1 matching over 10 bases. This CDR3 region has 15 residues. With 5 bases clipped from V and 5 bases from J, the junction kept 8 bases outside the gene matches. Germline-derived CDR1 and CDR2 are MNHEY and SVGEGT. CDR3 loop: CASSTHRDRGETQYF. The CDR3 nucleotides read TGTGCCAGCAGTACCCACCGGGACAGGGGCGAGACCCAGTACTTC.

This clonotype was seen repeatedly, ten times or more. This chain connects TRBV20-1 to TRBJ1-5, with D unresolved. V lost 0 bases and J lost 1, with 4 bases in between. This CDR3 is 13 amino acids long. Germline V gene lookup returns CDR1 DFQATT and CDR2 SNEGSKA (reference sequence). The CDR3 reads CSARDRSNQPQHF. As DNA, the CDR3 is TGCAGTGCTAGAGACAGGAGCAATCAGCCCCAGCATTTT.

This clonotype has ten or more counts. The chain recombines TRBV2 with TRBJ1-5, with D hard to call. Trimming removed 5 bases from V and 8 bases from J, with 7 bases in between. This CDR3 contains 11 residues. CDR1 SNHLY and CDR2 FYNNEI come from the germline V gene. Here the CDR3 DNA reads TGTGCCAGCAGTCTTGAAAAGCCCCAGCATTTT. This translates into CASSLEKPQHF.

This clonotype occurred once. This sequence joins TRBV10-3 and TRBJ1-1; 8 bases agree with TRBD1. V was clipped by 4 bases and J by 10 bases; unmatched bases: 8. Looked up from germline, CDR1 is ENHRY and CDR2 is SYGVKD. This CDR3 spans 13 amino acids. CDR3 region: CAISAGQGARAFF. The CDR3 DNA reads TGTGCCATCAGTGCAGGGCAGGGGGCTCGAGCTTTCTTT.

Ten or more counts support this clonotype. The CDR3 DNA sequence: TGTGCCAGCAGTGATCAAGGGACAGGGGAGCATGGCTACACCTTC. Amino acid sequence: CASSDQGTGEHGYTF. The chain combines TRBV25-1 with TRBJ1-2, with 10 bases lining up with TRBD1. The V and J ends lost 3 bases and 6 bases, in that order; junction bases with no gene match: 7. The CDR3 length is 15 residues. From germline, CDR1 is MGHDK and CDR2 SYGVNS.

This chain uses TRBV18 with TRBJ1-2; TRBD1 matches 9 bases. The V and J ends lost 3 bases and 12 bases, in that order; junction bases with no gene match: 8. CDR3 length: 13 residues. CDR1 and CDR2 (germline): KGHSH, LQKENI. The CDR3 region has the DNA TGTGCCAGCTCACCGACGCGGGACAGGGCTCACACCTTC. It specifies CASSPTRDRAHTF.

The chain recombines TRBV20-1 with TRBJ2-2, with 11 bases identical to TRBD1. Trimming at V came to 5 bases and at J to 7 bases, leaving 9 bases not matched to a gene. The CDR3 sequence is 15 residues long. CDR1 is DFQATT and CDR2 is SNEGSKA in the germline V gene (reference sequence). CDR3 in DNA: TGCAGTGCTCGTGCCGGGACAGGGGGAGTCGGGGAGCTGTTTTTT. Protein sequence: CSARAGTGGVGELFF.

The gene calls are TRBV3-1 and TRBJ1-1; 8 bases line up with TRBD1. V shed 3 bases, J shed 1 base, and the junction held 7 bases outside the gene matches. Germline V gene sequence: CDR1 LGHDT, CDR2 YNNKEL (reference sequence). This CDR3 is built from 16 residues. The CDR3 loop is CASSQSPGTGNTEAFF. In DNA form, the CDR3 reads TGTGCCAGCAGCCAGAGCCCTGGGACAGGGAACACTGAAGCTTTCTTT.

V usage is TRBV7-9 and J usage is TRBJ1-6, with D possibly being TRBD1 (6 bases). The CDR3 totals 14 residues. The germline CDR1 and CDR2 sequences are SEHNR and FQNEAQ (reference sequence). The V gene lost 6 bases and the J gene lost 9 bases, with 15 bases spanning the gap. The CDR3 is CASSRRGESSPLHF. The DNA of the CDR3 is TGTGCCAGCAGTCGGAGGGGGGAGAGTTCACCCCTCCACTTT.

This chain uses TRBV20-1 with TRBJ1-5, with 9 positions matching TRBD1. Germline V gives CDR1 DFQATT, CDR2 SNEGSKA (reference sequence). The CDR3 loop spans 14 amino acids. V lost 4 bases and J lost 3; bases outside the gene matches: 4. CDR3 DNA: TGCAGTGCTATCACAGGGGGCCCCAATCAGCCCCAGCATTTT. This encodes CSAITGGPNQPQHF.